The subject of this entry is one T cell receptor beta chain. Method: immunoSEQ multiplex PCR; TCRdb's copy keeps in-frame clones and lacks some. The repertoire holds over 150,000 clones, with roughly 80% as singletons. CDR3 length: 13 residues. Looked up from germline, CDR1 is SGHTA and CDR2 is FQGTGA. The junction had 4 bases not matched to a gene; V was cut back by 6 bases and J by 5 bases. Enrolled during active infection, Seattle patients were then followed longitudinally. The data stem from a study of blood T cell repertoires in COVID-19. About the study: PBMCs, B-cell-depleted T cells, or T cells provided the cDNA or gDNA that made up the material.

This TCR derives from an older woman with COVID-19, enrolled during active disease. Material: peripheral blood. The chain is built from TRBV7-3 and TRBJ1-1; 9 nucleotides line up with TRBD1. CDR3 DNA sequence: TGTGCCAGCAGTCCCGGGACAGGGACTGAAGCTTTCTTT. Translation gives CASSPGTGTEAFF.